A selection of T cell receptor beta chains follows, all from one sample in a study of radiotherapy plus CTLA-4 blockade in lung cancer. Profiling relied on immunoSEQ multiplex PCR, and the TCRdb table lists in-frame clones only, not all of them. The data show roughly 100,000 clones, about 84% seen once. Sequenced material: peripheral blood, taken from a patient treated with radiotherapy plus ipilimumab. These receptors came from a human donor with non-small cell lung cancer that progressed on radiotherapy plus ipilimumab. Some clones in this sample may be carry-over from other donors' samples. Both conserved end residues are part of each CDR3. D genes are given only for firm matches. Size tells how often a clone was seen (once, few, many) or the class of an expanded clone, and some rows leave it out.

v_gene: TRBV28; abundance: once; j_gene: TRBJ2-7; d_gene: NA; CDR3aa: CASTRYYEQYF; CDR3nt: TGTGCCAGCACCAGATACTACGAGCAGTACTTC
v_gene: TRBV12-5; abundance: few; j_gene: TRBJ2-5; d_gene: NA; CDR3aa: CASGLPRGAGKTQYF; CDR3nt: TGTGCTAGTGGTTTACCTCGGGGGGCGGGAAAGACCCAGTACTTC
v_gene: TRBV4-3; abundance: NA; j_gene: TRBJ2-2; d_gene: NA; CDR3aa: CASSSIANTGELFF; CDR3nt: TGCGCCAGCAGCTCAATCGCGAACACCGGGGAGCTGTTTTTT
v_gene: TRBV18; abundance: once; j_gene: TRBJ1-6; d_gene: TRBD1; CDR3aa: CASSQETGSSYNSPLHF; CDR3nt: TGTGCCAGCTCACAGGAGACAGGGAGCTCCTATAATTCACCCCTCCACTTT
v_gene: TRBV7-6; abundance: NA; j_gene: TRBJ1-5; d_gene: NA; CDR3aa: CASSARPGVSNQPQHF; CDR3nt: TGTGCCAGCAGCGCTAGGCCAGGTGTTAGCAATCAGCCCCAGCATTTT
v_gene: TRBV20-1; abundance: NA; j_gene: TRBJ2-7; d_gene: TRBD2; CDR3aa: CSGAGAYEQYF; CDR3nt: TGCAGTGGGGCGGGGGCCTACGAGCAGTACTTC
v_gene: TRBV7-9; abundance: once; j_gene: TRBJ2-7; d_gene: TRBD1; CDR3aa: CASSIRDRGGEQYF; CDR3nt: TGTGCCAGCAGCATTCGGGACAGGGGAGGCGAGCAGTACTTC
v_gene: TRBV7-2; abundance: NA; j_gene: TRBJ1-3; d_gene: NA; CDR3aa: CASSLGQGNTIYF; CDR3nt: TGTGCCAGCAGCTTAGGGCAGGGGAACACCATATATTTT
v_gene: TRBV2; abundance: NA; j_gene: TRBJ2-7; d_gene: NA; CDR3aa: CASSETKAGFYEQYF; CDR3nt: TGTGCCAGCAGTGAAACAAAAGCAGGGTTCTACGAGCAGTACTTC
v_gene: TRBV11-2; abundance: NA; j_gene: TRBJ1-1; d_gene: NA; CDR3aa: CASSLDGVNTEAFF; CDR3nt: TGTGCCAGCAGCTTAGATGGGGTGAACACTGAAGCTTTCTTT
v_gene: TRBV7-3; abundance: NA; j_gene: TRBJ2-3; d_gene: NA; CDR3aa: CASRRQESDTQYF; CDR3nt: TGTGCCAGCAGACGACAGGAATCGGATACGCAGTATTTT
v_gene: TRBV5-1; abundance: few; j_gene: TRBJ2-4; d_gene: TRBD1; CDR3aa: CASRREGTANLDIQYF; CDR3nt: TGCGCCAGCAGGAGGGAAGGGACAGCAAACCTAGACATTCAGTACTTC
v_gene: TRBV5-1; abundance: NA; j_gene: TRBJ2-3; d_gene: NA; CDR3aa: CASSPGQRTDTQYF; CDR3nt: TGCGCCAGCAGCCCCGGACAACGCACAGATACGCAGTATTTT
v_gene: TRBV19; abundance: once; j_gene: TRBJ1-3; d_gene: NA; CDR3aa: CASSRGPGNTIYF; CDR3nt: TGTGCCAGTAGTAGGGGACCTGGAAACACCATATATTTT
v_gene: TRBV4-1; abundance: once; j_gene: TRBJ1-3; d_gene: NA; CDR3aa: CASSQEPGTVGNTIYF; CDR3nt: TGCGCCAGCAGCCAAGAACCGGGGACGGTCGGAAACACCATATATTTT
v_gene: TRBV28; abundance: NA; j_gene: TRBJ1-2; d_gene: NA; CDR3aa: CASRTRGAYGYTF; CDR3nt: TGTGCCAGCAGAACCCGGGGGGCCTATGGCTACACCTTC
v_gene: TRBV5-1; abundance: NA; j_gene: TRBJ1-1; d_gene: NA; CDR3aa: CASSPRWAGDTEAFF; CDR3nt: TGCGCCAGCAGCCCACGATGGGCGGGGGACACTGAAGCTTTCTTT
v_gene: TRBV4-3; abundance: few; j_gene: TRBJ1-3; d_gene: NA; CDR3aa: CASSQALTAYSGNTIYF; CDR3nt: TGCGCCAGCAGCCAAGCCCTAACTGCGTACTCTGGAAACACCATATATTTT
v_gene: TRBV12-5; abundance: NA; j_gene: TRBJ2-2; d_gene: TRBD1; CDR3aa: CASGSKSESGQELTGELFF; CDR3nt: TGTGCTAGTGGTTCGAAATCTGAATCGGGACAGGAATTGACCGGGGAGCTGTTTTTT
v_gene: TRBV9; abundance: NA; j_gene: TRBJ1-4; d_gene: NA; CDR3aa: CASGTNEKLFF; CDR3nt: TGTGCCAGCGGGACTAATGAAAAACTGTTTTTT
v_gene: TRBV7-6; abundance: NA; j_gene: TRBJ1-4; d_gene: NA; CDR3aa: CASSRFHTGEINEKLFF; CDR3nt: TGTGCCAGCAGCCGGTTCCATACAGGCGAAATAAATGAAAAACTGTTTTTT
v_gene: TRBV7-6; abundance: NA; j_gene: TRBJ2-1; d_gene: NA; CDR3aa: CASSLLLEEQFF; CDR3nt: TGTGCCAGCAGCTTATTACTAGAAGAGCAGTTCTTC
v_gene: TRBV11-2; abundance: few; j_gene: TRBJ2-3; d_gene: TRBD2; CDR3aa: CASSQGTSGGADTQYF; CDR3nt: TGTGCCAGCAGCCAAGGGACTAGCGGGGGGGCCGATACGCAGTATTTT
v_gene: TRBV6-1; abundance: few; j_gene: TRBJ1-3; d_gene: NA; CDR3aa: CASIGGKGNTIYF; CDR3nt: TGTGCCAGCATTGGAGGCAAAGGAAACACCATATATTTT
v_gene: TRBV6-1; abundance: NA; j_gene: TRBJ2-7; d_gene: NA; CDR3aa: CASSELGVPTYEQYF; CDR3nt: TGTGCCAGCAGTGAACTAGGGGTCCCCACCTACGAGCAGTACTTC
v_gene: TRBV5-1; abundance: NA; j_gene: TRBJ1-1; d_gene: NA; CDR3aa: CASSLLRPLQGTEAFF; CDR3nt: TGCGCCAGCAGCTTACTCCGACCATTACAAGGCACTGAAGCTTTCTTT
v_gene: TRBV2; abundance: NA; j_gene: TRBJ2-4; d_gene: TRBD2; CDR3aa: CASSFSGGDIQYF; CDR3nt: TGTGCCAGCAGTTTTAGCGGGGGGGACATTCAGTACTTC
v_gene: TRBV7-9; abundance: NA; j_gene: TRBJ1-2; d_gene: NA; CDR3aa: CASSFGPNYGYTF; CDR3nt: TGTGCCAGCAGCTTTGGACCTAACTATGGCTACACCTTC
v_gene: TRBV29-1; abundance: NA; j_gene: TRBJ1-1; d_gene: NA; CDR3aa: CSVGLGGREAEAFF; CDR3nt: TGCAGCGTTGGTCTGGGGGGGCGCGAGGCTGAAGCTTTCTTT
v_gene: TRBV4-1; abundance: once; j_gene: TRBJ1-4; d_gene: NA; CDR3aa: CASSQGRIEKLFF; CDR3nt: TGCGCCAGCAGCCAGGGCAGAATTGAAAAACTGTTTTTT
v_gene: TRBV6-6; abundance: NA; j_gene: TRBJ2-3; d_gene: NA; CDR3aa: CASSYLTVLDTQYF; CDR3nt: TGTGCCAGCAGTTACTTGACAGTACTAGATACGCAGTATTTT
v_gene: TRBV4-1; abundance: NA; j_gene: TRBJ1-3; d_gene: NA; CDR3aa: CASSQDRASGNTIYF; CDR3nt: TGCGCCAGCAGCCAAGACAGGGCGTCTGGAAACACCATATATTTT
v_gene: TRBV7-9; abundance: few; j_gene: TRBJ2-5; d_gene: NA; CDR3aa: CASSSLMGGRMETQYF; CDR3nt: TGTGCCAGCAGCTCCTTGATGGGGGGGCGTATGGAGACCCAGTACTTC
v_gene: TRBV11-2; abundance: NA; j_gene: TRBJ2-1; d_gene: NA; CDR3aa: CASSLAGLSYNEQFF; CDR3nt: TGTGCCAGCAGCTTAGCGGGGCTCTCCTACAATGAGCAGTTCTTC
v_gene: TRBV11-2; abundance: NA; j_gene: TRBJ1-5; d_gene: TRBD1; CDR3aa: CASSLWDRAVNQPQHF; CDR3nt: TGTGCCAGCAGCTTATGGGACAGAGCGGTCAATCAGCCCCAGCATTTT
v_gene: TRBV14; abundance: NA; j_gene: TRBJ2-3; d_gene: NA; CDR3aa: CASSPYNGFPTDTQYF; CDR3nt: TGTGCCAGCAGCCCCTACAATGGATTTCCCACAGATACGCAGTATTTT
v_gene: TRBV9; abundance: NA; j_gene: TRBJ2-7; d_gene: TRBD1; CDR3aa: CASSVAQGDYEQYF; CDR3nt: TGTGCCAGCAGCGTAGCCCAGGGGGACTACGAGCAGTACTTC
v_gene: TRBV7-8; abundance: NA; j_gene: TRBJ2-2; d_gene: NA; CDR3aa: CASSSFRVYTGELFF; CDR3nt: TGTGCCAGCAGCTCCTTTAGGGTTTACACCGGGGAGCTGTTTTTT
v_gene: TRBV11-2; abundance: NA; j_gene: TRBJ1-5; d_gene: TRBD1; CDR3aa: CASSRTGDQPQHF; CDR3nt: TGTGCCAGCAGCCGAACAGGGGATCAGCCCCAGCATTTT
v_gene: TRBV5-4; abundance: NA; j_gene: TRBJ1-1; d_gene: NA; CDR3aa: CASSPRAGVTTEAFF; CDR3nt: TGTGCCAGCAGCCCGCGGGCAGGGGTGACCACTGAAGCTTTCTTT